Listed below are T cell receptor beta chains from one sample, sequenced in a study of blood T cell repertoires in COVID-19. Using immunoSEQ multiplex PCR, the repertoire was profiled, and TCRdb retains in-frame clones only, with some absent. Among around 150,000 clones listed, about 80% were seen once. Material: peripheral blood. These receptors came from a woman older than 75 with acute or convalescent COVID-19. CDR3s include the opening cysteine and the closing phenylalanine or tryptophan. The order of the fields is clone size, CDR3 length, D gene, V gene, J gene, CDR3 protein, CDR3 DNA. A D gene is named only where the DNA matches it firmly. Rows may omit the clone size; those that give it use once, few, many or a size class.

once	13	TRBD2	TRBV7-8	TRBJ2-1	CASSFGGGNEQFF	TGTGCCAGCAGCTTCGGGGGGGGGAATGAGCAGTTCTTC
few	13	.	TRBV29-1	TRBJ1-2	CSAGGQTSFGYTF	TGCAGCGCCGGCGGGCAGACTTCGTTCGGCTACACCTTC
.	17	TRBD2	TRBV5-1	TRBJ2-1	CASSPTSGGPWRNEQFF	TGCGCCAGCAGCCCGACTAGCGGGGGGCCCTGGCGGAATGAGCAGTTCTTC
.	15	.	TRBV3-1/TRBV3-2	TRBJ2-5	CASRSDPPGGETQYF	TGTGCCAGCAGATCCGACCCACCCGGAGGGGAGACCCAGTACTTC
.	15	.	TRBV11-1	TRBJ1-4	CASSLWGQTNEKLFF	TGTGCCAGCAGCTTATGGGGGCAGACTAATGAAAAACTGTTTTTT
.	14	TRBD1	TRBV5-6	TRBJ2-2	CASSLRQGTGELFF	TGTGCCAGCAGCCTTAGACAGGGAACCGGGGAGCTGTTTTTT
.	12	TRBD1	TRBV9	TRBJ1-2	CASQRDSYGYTF	TGTGCCAGCCAACGGGACAGTTATGGCTACACCTTC
few	18	TRBD2	TRBV6-1	TRBJ2-7	CASSALGLAGAYFYEQYF	TGTGCCAGCAGTGCTTTAGGACTAGCGGGGGCTTACTTCTACGAGCAGTACTTC
.	14	.	TRBV7-9	TRBJ2-7	CASSPYSGDYEQYF	TGTGCCAGCAGCCCCTATTCGGGAGATTACGAGCAGTACTTC
.	15	.	TRBV28	TRBJ1-2	CASSIGGEFLQGYTF	TGTGCCAGCAGTATTGGTGGGGAGTTCTTGCAGGGCTACACCTTC
.	15	TRBD1	TRBV4-2	TRBJ2-3	CASENRDRGTDTQYF	TGTGCCAGCGAAAACCGGGACAGGGGCACAGATACGCAGTATTTT
few	14	.	TRBV6-5	TRBJ2-1	CASSYSGGRNEQFF	TGTGCCAGCAGTTACTCGGGGGGGCGCAATGAGCAGTTCTTC
.	13	.	TRBV19	TRBJ1-1	CASSIFRGTEAFF	TGTGCCAGTAGTATTTTCAGGGGCACTGAAGCTTTCTTT
.	11	TRBD1	TRBV29-1	TRBJ1-1	CSVETGNRAFF	TGCAGCGTCGAGACAGGGAATAGAGCTTTCTTT
few	17	TRBD1	TRBV5-6	TRBJ1-6	CASSLFRIGQDNSPLHF	TGTGCCAGCAGCTTGTTTCGCATCGGACAGGATAATTCACCCCTCCACTTT